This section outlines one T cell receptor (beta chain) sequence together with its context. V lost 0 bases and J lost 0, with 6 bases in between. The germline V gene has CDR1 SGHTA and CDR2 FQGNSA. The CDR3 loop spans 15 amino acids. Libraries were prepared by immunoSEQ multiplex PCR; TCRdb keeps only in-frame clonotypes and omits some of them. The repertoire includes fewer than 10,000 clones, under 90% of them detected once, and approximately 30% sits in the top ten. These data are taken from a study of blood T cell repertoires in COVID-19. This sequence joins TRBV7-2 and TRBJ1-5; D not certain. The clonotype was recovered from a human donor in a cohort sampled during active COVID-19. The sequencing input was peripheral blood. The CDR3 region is CASSLAAYSNQPQHF. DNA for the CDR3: TGTGCCAGCAGCTTAGCTGCGTATAGCAATCAGCCCCAGCATTTT.